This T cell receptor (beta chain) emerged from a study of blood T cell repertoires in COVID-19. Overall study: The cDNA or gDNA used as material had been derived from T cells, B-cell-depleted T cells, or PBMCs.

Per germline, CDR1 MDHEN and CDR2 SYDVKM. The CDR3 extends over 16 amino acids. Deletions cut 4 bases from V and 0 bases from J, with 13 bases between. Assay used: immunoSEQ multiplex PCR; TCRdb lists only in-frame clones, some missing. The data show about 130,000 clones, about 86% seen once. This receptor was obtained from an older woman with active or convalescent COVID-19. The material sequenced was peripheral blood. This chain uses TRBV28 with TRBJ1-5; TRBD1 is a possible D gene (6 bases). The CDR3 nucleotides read TGTGCCAGCAGTTCCCCAACAGGGCTTAGCAATCAGCCCCAGCATTTT. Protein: CASSSPTGLSNQPQHF.